This T cell receptor (beta chain) was retrieved from a study of graft-versus-host responses after intestinal transplantation. Study-wide findings and caveats: GvH clones surfaced in recipient marrow, some emerging earlier in ileum or blood. Within the allografts of patients who had graft-donor T cell macrochimerism, graft-versus-host to host-versus-graft clonal ratios were high.

CDR1 LGHNA and CDR2 YSLEER come from the germline V gene. The V gene lost 5 bases and the J gene lost 4 bases, with 23 bases spanning the gap. This CDR3 spans 18 amino acids. Note on this clone: The antigen remains undetermined.

Only in-frame clones appear in the TCRdb table, and some are missing; sequencing was by immunoSEQ multiplex PCR. The data show about 93,000 clones, roughly 93% seen once. The sample consisted of unstimulated CD8+ T cells sorted from spleen or lymph node cells, taken before intestinal transplant. The sequence derives from a human donor who received an intestinal transplant. V is TRBV4-3 and J is TRBJ2-2; possibly TRBD1 for D (7 bases). The CDR3 here is CASSVPGQRSGGTGELFF. The CDR3 DNA sequence: TGCGCCAGCAGCGTACCGGGACAGCGATCCGGGGGCACCGGGGAGCTGTTTTTT.